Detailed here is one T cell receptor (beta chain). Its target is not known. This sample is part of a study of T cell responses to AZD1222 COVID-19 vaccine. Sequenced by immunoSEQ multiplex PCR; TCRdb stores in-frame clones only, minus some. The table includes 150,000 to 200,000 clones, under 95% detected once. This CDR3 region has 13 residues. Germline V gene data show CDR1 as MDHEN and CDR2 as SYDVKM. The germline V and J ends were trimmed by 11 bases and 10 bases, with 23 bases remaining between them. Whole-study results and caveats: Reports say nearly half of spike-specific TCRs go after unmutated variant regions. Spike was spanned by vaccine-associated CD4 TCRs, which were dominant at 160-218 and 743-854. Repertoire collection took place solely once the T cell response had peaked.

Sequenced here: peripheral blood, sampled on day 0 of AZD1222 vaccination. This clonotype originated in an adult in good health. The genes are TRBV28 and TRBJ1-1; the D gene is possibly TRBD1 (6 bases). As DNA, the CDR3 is TGTGCCTGCATCCATCCCTCTGGCAGGGGAGCTTTCTTT. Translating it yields CACIHPSGRGAFF.